This TCR beta chain is drawn from a study of identical twins. Trimming at V came to 1 base and at J to 5 bases, leaving 12 bases not matched to a gene. CDR3 length equals 18 residues. Germline CDR1 reads PRHDT; CDR2 reads FYEKMQ (reference sequence). Findings and caveats of the study: The study reached conclusions through statistical analysis that was cross-sectional, not following the same donors.

A universal primer site came from template switching; cDNA carried unique molecular identifiers. Each CDR3 protein is one row after TCRdb ran MiXCR on the 5' RACE reads. The data hold hundreds of thousands of distinct CDR3 sequences, with over 9% observed a single time. With regard to this clonotype: Its antigen is currently unknown.

The same sample was also used in a study of yellow fever vaccine responses in identical twins.

The sequenced sample was CD8+ T cells sorted from blood. The gene calls are TRBV13 and TRBJ2-1, with 9 positions matching TRBD2. The origin of this receptor is a woman under 30 in good health. CDR3 residues: CASSLELARREGNNEQFF. The DNA of the CDR3 is TGTGCCAGCAGCTTAGAACTCGCCAGGCGGGAGGGTAACAATGAGCAGTTCTTC.